The clone carrying this TCR beta chain was recorded many times. Antigen specificity is unknown. This specimen comes from a study of T cells in Graves' hyperthyroidism and ophthalmopathy. Amplified TCR beta CDR3 regions came from RNA transcripts. The HTBI set primed first-round TCR CDR3 RT-PCR. Using its own MiXCR run on the multiplex PCR reads, TCRdb lists one record per CDR3 protein. The sample has around 600,000 distinct CDR3 sequences, nearly 45% seen once. For the diagnoses, clinical symptoms, serum thyroxine and TRAb, thyroid ultrasound and orbital computed tomography were used. Overall study findings and caveats: Peripheral blood also featured most of the thyroid clonotypes expanded above 0.001.

V was shortened by 8 bases and J by 5 bases, with 12 bases between the two germline ends. There are 12 residues in the CDR3. Germline V lookup: CDR1 SNHLY, CDR2 FYNNEI. This receptor was taken from an adult man with Graves' disease, either hyperthyroidism or ophthalmopathy (not recorded which). The sequencing sample was made of peripheral blood or thyroid tissue (not recorded which). V usage is TRBV2 and J usage is TRBJ1-1; no clear D. CDR3 sequence: CASVGLGTEAFF. DNA for the CDR3: TGTGCCAGCGTTGGGTTAGGGACTGAAGCTTTCTTT.